This T cell receptor beta chain is from a study of regulatory T cells in long-lasting Graves disease. Background on the study: The study enrolled newly diagnosed Graves' patients on antithyroid drugs under 3 months.

Per germline, CDR1 MDHEN and CDR2 SYDVKM. The V end lost 5 bases, the J end lost 8 bases, and 9 bases lay between the germline ends. This CDR3 contains 11 residues. As for time point: newly diagnosed GD, antithyroid drugs for less than 3 months. Extracted RNA from PBMCs served as the source of the TCR library. American Thyroid Association guidelines defined Graves' disease diagnosis. Building of the TCR beta libraries involved iRepertoire HTBI primers and Arm-PCR of CDR3 regions. In the study's own analysis: Samples revealed 62 TRBV and about 15 TRBJ segments. TCRdb analysed the multiplex PCR reads with MiXCR anew, one entry per CDR3 protein. The V and J calls shown here were made by TCRdb, not taken from the authors' results. The data hold 450,000 to 700,000 distinct CDR3 sequences, with roughly 13% observed a single time. The data also belong to a second study, concerning T cells in Graves' hyperthyroidism and ophthalmopathy. This second study notes: Using the HTBI primer set, a first-round RT-PCR was run on the TCR CDR3.

The receptor comes from a man aged 30 to 45 with Graves disease. The rearrangement links TRBV28 to TRBJ1-2, with D perhaps matching TRBD1 (6 bases). Sequences were derived from peripheral blood mononuclear cells (PBMCs), sampled at new diagnosis, from a patient treated with antithyroid drugs. The CDR3 region has the DNA TGTGCCAGCAGTGACGACAGGGGCTACACCTTC. Its protein is CASSDDRGYTF.